A single sample is the source of the 22 T cell receptor beta chains below, sequenced in a study of T cells in Graves' hyperthyroidism and ophthalmopathy. The TCR beta CDR3 regions underwent amplification using RNA transcripts as the source. The HTBI primer set drove a first-round RT-PCR of the TCR CDR3. Via MiXCR, TCRdb re-called the multiplex PCR reads, giving one row per CDR3 protein. The table records about 100,000 distinct CDR3 sequences, roughly 15% of them present only once. Sequenced sample: blood. These receptors originate from a woman between 45 and 65 years old with Graves' hyperthyroidism.

This clonotype was detected ten times or more. V and J are TRBV2 and TRBJ2-5, with 10 positions matching TRBD2. The J segment lost 4 bases and the V segment lost 9 bases, leaving 11 bases of the junction unmatched. This CDR3 spans 15 amino acids. The germline V gene encodes CDR1 SNHLY and CDR2 FYNNEI. CDR3 DNA sequence: TGTGCCAGTAGGGGTCTAGCGGGAGTTGGAGAGACCCAGTACTTC. Translating gives CASRGLAGVGETQYF.

This clonotype was observed many times. The chain joins TRBV18 to TRBJ1-1, with D possibly matching TRBD1 (6 bases). V shed 2 bases and J shed 2 bases, with 9 bases lying between them. The CDR3 has 14 amino acids. Germline assignment: CDR1 KGHSH and CDR2 LQKENI. CDR3 region: CASSPLGGNTEAFF. Written as DNA, the CDR3 is TGTGCCAGCTCACCATTGGGGGGCAACACTGAAGCTTTCTTT.

This clonotype was picked up many times. The V call is TRBV7-8, the J call TRBJ2-3; D is perhaps TRBD2 (5 bases). The CDR3 extends over 14 amino acids. The germline gives CDR1 SGHVS, CDR2 FQNEAQ. Trimming left V 3 bases short and J 5 bases short, with 12 bases between. CDR3: CASSFRTGIDTQYF. Written as DNA, the CDR3 is TGTGCCAGCAGCTTCCGGACTGGGATAGATACGCAGTATTTT.

This clonotype was seen at least ten times. The V call is TRBV9, the J call TRBJ2-3; D not resolved. The CDR3 sequence is 14 residues long. V dropped 2 bases and J dropped 2 bases, with 9 bases sitting between them. Germline CDR1 is SGDLS and CDR2 is YYNGEE. Written as DNA, the CDR3 is TGTGCCAGCAGCGTCCGGAGTCTCACAGATACGCAGTATTTT. It yields the protein CASSVRSLTDTQYF.

This clonotype was counted ten times or more. V usage is TRBV7-3 and J usage is TRBJ2-3; no definite D call. The CDR3 sequence is 14 residues long. Germline CDR1 reads SGHTA; CDR2 reads FQGTGA. Trimming cost V 5 bases and J 9 bases, with 18 bases left between them. The CDR3 reads CASSPTRDTKTQYF. The CDR3 coding sequence is TGTGCCAGCAGCCCAACTCGAGACACAAAAACGCAGTATTTT. Based on the CDR3 plus reference TRBV7-3 and TRBJ2-3, the full variable domain is GAGVSQTPSNKVTEKGKYVELRCDPISGHTALYWYRQSLGQGPEFLIYFQGTGAADDSGLPNDRFFAVRPEGSVSTLKIQRTERGDSAVYLCASSPTRDTKTQYFGPGTRLTVL.

This clonotype was picked up many times. The rearrangement joins TRBV12-5 to TRBJ1-1; D gene unclear. CDR1 is LGHNT and CDR2 is FRNRAP in the germline V gene. The CDR3 extends over 17 amino acids. The ends were cut back, 1 base at V and 0 bases at J, with 15 bases in the middle. DNA of the CDR3: TGTGCTAGTGGTTTGGATCGTCCGGGCCCGATGAACACTGAAGCTTTCTTT. Translated: CASGLDRPGPMNTEAFF. Drawing the rest from reference TRBV12-5 and TRBJ1-1, the complete variable domain is DARVTQTPRHKVTEMGQEVTMRCQPILGHNTVFWYRQTMMQGLELLAYFRNRAPLDDSGMPKDRFSAEMPDATLATLKIQPSEPRDSAVYFCASGLDRPGPMNTEAFFGQGTRLTVV.

This clonotype was seen many times. The chain is built from TRBV28 and TRBJ2-7; D may correspond to TRBD1 or TRBD2 (5 bases each). The CDR3 runs to 15 residues. Germline V gene lookup returns CDR1 MDHEN and CDR2 SYDVKM. V was trimmed by 3 bases and J by 3 bases, leaving 15 bases between them. CDR3 in amino acids: CASSLPGPGIYEQYV. The CDR3 DNA reads as TGTGCCAGCAGTTTGCCGGGACCCGGAATCTACGAGCAGTACGTC.

The chain is built from TRBV10-3 and TRBJ1-2; 9 nucleotides match TRBD1. In germline, CDR1 is ENHRY, CDR2 SYGVKD. The V segment lost 5 bases and the J segment 4 bases; nucleotides outside the gene matches: 8. This CDR3 comprises 15 residues. Here the CDR3 reads CAISRRDRAIYGYTF. CDR3 nucleotides: TGTGCCATCAGTAGGCGGGACAGGGCTATCTATGGCTACACCTTC.

This clonotype was observed at least ten times. This chain links TRBV7-9 with TRBJ2-7, with D tentatively TRBD2 (6 bases). The V end lost 3 bases, the J end lost 6 bases, and 12 bases lay between the germline ends. The CDR3 runs 13 residues. Germline V gene data show CDR1 as SEHNR and CDR2 as FQNEAQ (reference sequence). The CDR3 DNA sequence: TGTGCCAGCAGCTTGGGCGGGGCGGGCGAGCAGTACGTC. Encoded protein: CASSLGGAGEQYV.

This clonotype was detected ten times or more. The chain carries TRBV7-9 and TRBJ1-1, with a possible D match to TRBD1 (6 bases). This CDR3 contains 16 residues. Trimming removed 5 bases from V and 1 base from J, with 17 bases in between. Germline values: CDR1 SEHNR, CDR2 FQNEAQ (reference sequence). Here the CDR3 DNA reads TGTGCCAGCAGCCGAGGACAGCGACCCTCGAACACTGAAGCTTTCTTT. Amino acids: CASSRGQRPSNTEAFF.

V gene TRBV10-3 combines with J gene TRBJ2-3; D ambiguous. V gave up 9 bases and J gave up 0 bases, with 10 bases separating them. This CDR3 contains 13 residues. Germline V CDR1 and CDR2: ENHRY, SYGVKD. CDR3 region: CAIAGTSTDTQYF. The CDR3 coding sequence is TGTGCCATAGCCGGTACTAGCACAGATACGCAGTATTTT.

This clonotype has ten or more counts. The J gene is TRBJ1-5, the V gene TRBV20-1; TRBD1 might be the D (6 bases). Germline V CDR1 and CDR2: DFQATT, SNEGSKA (reference sequence). This CDR3 comprises 14 residues. The V and J ends lost 6 bases and 6 bases respectively, with 18 bases between them. For the CDR3, the DNA is TGCAGTGCGGAAGACAACAGGGATAGTCAGCCCCAGCATTTT. It codes for CSAEDNRDSQPQHF.

The rearrangement links TRBV20-1 to TRBJ2-7, with 8 bases fitting TRBD2. Looked up from germline, CDR1 is DFQATT and CDR2 is SNEGSKA (reference sequence). V shed 2 bases and J 3 bases; nucleotides not matched to a gene: 3. The CDR3 extends over 13 amino acids. The CDR3 reads CSARLAGRYEQYF. The CDR3 DNA sequence: TGCAGTGCTAGACTAGCGGGTCGCTACGAGCAGTACTTC.

The table lists this clonotype with many counts. V gene TRBV30 combines with J gene TRBJ2-4; D gene ambiguous. This CDR3 is 14 amino acids long. The V end lost 2 bases, the J end lost 0 bases, and 8 bases lay between the germline ends. Germline lookup yields CDR1 GTSNPN and CDR2 SVGIG (reference sequence). Here the CDR3 reads CAWSWSLAKNIQYF. The CDR3 DNA reads as TGTGCCTGGAGTTGGTCTCTAGCCAAAAACATTCAGTACTTC.

The table lists this clonotype with many counts. The chain links TRBV5-1 to TRBJ1-1, with 7 bases matching TRBD1. V gave up 4 bases and J gave up 4 bases; unmatched junction bases: 10. The CDR3 length is 15 residues. Germline CDR1 is SGHRS and CDR2 is YFSETQ. This chain's CDR3 is CASSPRTGSGTEAFF. CDR3 DNA: TGCGCCAGCAGCCCTAGGACAGGTTCGGGCACTGAAGCTTTCTTT.

The table lists this clonotype with many counts. This chain joins TRBV7-3 and TRBJ2-1; possible D gene TRBD2, 6 bases. Germline V gene sequence: CDR1 SGHTA, CDR2 FQGTGA. The CDR3 runs to 16 residues. V was cut by 2 bases and J by 2 bases, with 13 bases left in between. CDR3 bases: TGTGCCAGCAGCTTAGCAAGGGACTTCCCCTACAATGAGCAGTTCTTC. Translated, it gives CASSLARDFPYNEQFF.

On this clonotype: A read error may account for a junction end that differs from germline. The rearrangement links TRBV11-2 to TRBJ2-1; D is unresolved. There are 14 residues in the CDR3. Germline V gives CDR1 SGHAT, CDR2 FQNNGV. CDR3 sequence: CAGSLDGSYNEQFF. The CDR3 nucleotides read TGTGCCGGCAGCTTGGACGGCTCCTACAATGAGCAGTTCTTC.

The rearrangement uses TRBV10-3 and TRBJ2-6, with a weak D call TRBD2 (6 bases). Trimming cost V 11 bases and J 4 bases, with 6 bases left between them. Germline V CDR1 and CDR2: ENHRY, SYGVKD. The CDR3 sequence is 11 residues long. The CDR3 bases are TGTGCCGCGGGGGGGGCCAACGTCCTGACTTTC. Protein: CAAGGANVLTF.

Many counts were recorded for this clonotype. One end of the junction fails to match germline, which may point to a read error. The rearrangement uses TRBV6-1 and TRBJ2-1; 10 positions match TRBD2. The CDR3 has 15 amino acids. Germline V gene sequence: CDR1 MNHNS, CDR2 SASEGT. CDR3 DNA: TGTGCCAGCAGTGAAGCAGCGGGAGGGTACAATAAGCAGTTCTTC. This gives the protein CASSEAAGGYNKQFF.

The V and J genes are TRBV5-6 and TRBJ1-1; D remains ambiguous. The CDR3 extends over 13 amino acids. V lost 1 base and J 5 bases, leaving 9 bases between the germline ends. The V gene's germline CDR1 is SGHDT and CDR2 YYEEEE. The CDR3 sequence: CASSLPSLTEAFF. CDR3 DNA sequence: TGTGCCAGCAGCTTGCCCAGTCTGACTGAAGCTTTCTTT.

There are many counts of this clonotype. The CDR3 loop reads CSARRQGVNNSPLHF. CDR3 nucleotide sequence: TGCAGTGCTAGACGGCAGGGAGTAAATAATTCACCCCTCCACTTT. The rearrangement uses TRBV20-1 and TRBJ1-6; TRBD1 is a possible D gene (5 bases). Trimming took off 2 bases at V and 5 bases at J, with 13 bases between the two ends. CDR1 is DFQATT and CDR2 is SNEGSKA in the germline V gene (reference sequence). This CDR3 spans 15 amino acids.

In regard to this clonotype: The junction shows a germline mismatch at one end, possibly a read error. The chain couples TRBV28 to TRBJ1-2; D is ambiguous. This CDR3 region has 11 residues. Looked up from germline, CDR1 is MDHEN and CDR2 is SYDVKM. The CDR3 reads CASSADVLPLF. The CDR3 nucleotides read TGTGCCAGCAGTGCAGACGTACTCCCCCTCTTC.